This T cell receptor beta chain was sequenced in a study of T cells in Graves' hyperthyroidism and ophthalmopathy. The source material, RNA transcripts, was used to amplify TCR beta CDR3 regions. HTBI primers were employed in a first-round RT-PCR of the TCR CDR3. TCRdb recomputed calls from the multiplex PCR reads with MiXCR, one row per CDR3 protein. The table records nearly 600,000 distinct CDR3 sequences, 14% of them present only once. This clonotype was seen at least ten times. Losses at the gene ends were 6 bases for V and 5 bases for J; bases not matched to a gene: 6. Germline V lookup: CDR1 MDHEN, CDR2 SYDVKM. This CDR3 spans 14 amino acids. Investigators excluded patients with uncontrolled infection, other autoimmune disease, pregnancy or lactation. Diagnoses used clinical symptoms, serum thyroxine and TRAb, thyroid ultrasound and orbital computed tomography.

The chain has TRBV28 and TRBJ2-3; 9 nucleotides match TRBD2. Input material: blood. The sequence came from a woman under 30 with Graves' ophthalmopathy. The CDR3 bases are TGTGCCAGCAGCTTAGCGGGAGTAGAAGATACGCAGTATTTT. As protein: CASSLAGVEDTQYF.